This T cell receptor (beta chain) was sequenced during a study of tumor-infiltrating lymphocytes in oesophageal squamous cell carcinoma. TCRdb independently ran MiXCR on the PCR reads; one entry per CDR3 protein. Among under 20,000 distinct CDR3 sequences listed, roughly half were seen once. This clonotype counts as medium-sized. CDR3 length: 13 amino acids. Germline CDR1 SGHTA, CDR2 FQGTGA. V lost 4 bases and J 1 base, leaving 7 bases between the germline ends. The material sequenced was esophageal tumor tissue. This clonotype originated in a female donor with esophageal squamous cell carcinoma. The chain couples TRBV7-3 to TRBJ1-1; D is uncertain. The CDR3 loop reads CASSSNRNTEAFF. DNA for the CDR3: TGTGCCAGCAGCTCCAACAGGAACACTGAAGCTTTCTTT.